This T cell receptor (beta chain) was recovered during a study of blood T cell repertoires in COVID-19. Sequencing was performed with immunoSEQ multiplex PCR; in TCRdb, only in-frame clones are kept and a portion is missing. The table lists 200,000 to 300,000 clones, around 89% of them singletons. This clone was seen just once. CDR1 is SGHTA, CDR2 FQGNSA, per germline. The trim removed 5 bases at V and 3 bases at J, leaving 6 bases unmatched. The CDR3 covers 15 residues. The genes are TRBV7-2 and TRBJ2-1; 8 bases are shared with TRBD1. The source is a woman under 40 who had recovered from COVID-19. Sequencing was done on a sample of PBMCs or T cells enriched from blood (not recorded which). The DNA for the CDR3 is TGTGCCAGCAGCACCTCAGGGGGCCTCTACAATGAGCAGTTCTTC. It is translated as CASSTSGGLYNEQFF.